This T cell receptor (beta chain) was sequenced in a study of cytomegalovirus exposure and HLA in healthy donors. Study context: In a later analysis, it was reported that the 120 validation repertoires had been produced on the same platform as the roughly 700 repertoires belonging to the first cohort. The study, taken as a whole, reports: Reports indicated that the classifier achieved high specificity and sensitivity in diagnosing cytomegalovirus status.

The CDR3 is 18 residues long. V was pared by 0 bases and J by 2 bases, with 19 bases between. Germline lookup yields CDR1 LGHNA and CDR2 YSLEER. As regards this clone: No antigen is known for it.

The approximately 130-subject validation cohort, separate from the roughly 700-subject first cohort, included the donors. TCRdb's copy holds only in-frame clones and misses some; the assay was immunoSEQ multiplex PCR. The sample lists some 80,000 clones, roughly 94% seen once, with 0.6% to 0.7% in the top ten. The receptor comes from a woman aged 18-35 years in good health and CMV-seronegative. The sample taken for sequencing was PBMCs. V and J are TRBV4-3 and TRBJ1-2, with a tentative D call TRBD1 (5 bases). CDR3 region: CASSQDRYLGGKNYGYTF. CDR3 sequence (DNA): TGCGCCAGCAGCCAAGATAGGTATCTCGGGGGAAAAAACTATGGCTACACCTTC.